Listed below are T cell receptor beta chains from one sample, sequenced in a study of blood T cell repertoires in COVID-19. Clones were sequenced by immunoSEQ multiplex PCR, and TCRdb holds only the in-frame ones, with some missing. Of approximately 36,000 clones in the sample, approximately 69% were seen once. The sample taken for sequencing was peripheral blood. The receptors here all came from a man between 65 and 85 years old with COVID-19, enrolled during active disease. The CDR3 runs from the conserved cysteine through the conserved F or W. D genes are given only for firm matches. Not every row has a clone size; where given, it reads once, few, many or a size class.

V	J	size	D	DNA	CDR3
TRBV19	TRBJ1-2	.	TRBD1	TGTGCCAGTAGTAGACCGGGACAGAACTATGGCTACACCTTC	CASSRPGQNYGYTF
TRBV18	TRBJ1-2	.	.	TGTGCCAGCTCACCACTGGGTTCTGGACAAAACTATGGCTACACCTTC	CASSPLGSGQNYGYTF
TRBV18	TRBJ2-2	.	TRBD1	TGTGCCAGCTCACCACCGACAGGGGCCCACACCGGGGAGCTGTTTTTT	CASSPPTGAHTGELFF
TRBV13	TRBJ1-1	.	.	TGTGCCAGCAGCTTATTAACACCTCCTGAAGCTTTCTTT	CASSLLTPPEAFF
TRBV5-1	TRBJ1-6	once	TRBD1	TGCGCCAGCGGGACAGGGGTTTCACCCCTCCACTTT	CASGTGVSPLHF
TRBV4-1	TRBJ1-5	.	.	TGCGCCAGCAGCCTGGGGGGTTATAGCAATCAGCCCCAGCATTTT	CASSLGGYSNQPQHF
TRBV7-3	TRBJ2-3	.	TRBD2	TGTGCCAGCAGACTAAGCGGGGATAGCACAGATACGCAGTATTTT	CASRLSGDSTDTQYF
TRBV5-1	TRBJ1-2	.	.	TGCGCCAGCAGCTGGGGGGGCTACGGCTACACCTTC	CASSWGGYGYTF
TRBV19	TRBJ2-3	.	.	TGTGCCAGTAGTATAGCGGGGACTAGCACAGATACGCAGTATTTT	CASSIAGTSTDTQYF
TRBV4-3	TRBJ1-1	.	TRBD1	TGCGCCAGCAGCCACGACAGGGGGACTGAAGCTTTCTTT	CASSHDRGTEAFF
TRBV6-5	TRBJ1-2	.	.	TGTGCCAGCACCGACAGGAACTATGGCTACACCTTC	CASTDRNYGYTF
TRBV27	TRBJ1-4	.	TRBD1	TGTGCCAGCAGTAAAAGGACAGGGGCCGAAAAACTGTTTTTT	CASSKRTGAEKLFF
TRBV27	TRBJ2-2	once	TRBD2	TGTGCCAGCAGTTCGGGGGGCACCGGGGAGCTGTTTTTT	CASSSGGTGELFF
TRBV7-9	TRBJ1-3	.	.	TGTGCCAGCAGCCGCACGTCGGGAGGAAACACCATATATTTT	CASSRTSGGNTIYF
TRBV3-1/TRBV3-2	TRBJ1-2	.	.	TGTGCCAGCAGCCAAGACGGGAGAATCTATGGCTACACCTTC	CASSQDGRIYGYTF
TRBV6-5	TRBJ2-1	.	.	TGTGCCAGCGCACCACCCAGGGGCTACAATGAGCAGTTCTTC	CASAPPRGYNEQFF
TRBV18	TRBJ2-1	.	TRBD2	TGTGCCAGCTCACCACGAAGCGGGAGTCTAATCCATGAGCAGTTCTTC	CASSPRSGSLIHEQFF
TRBV4-1	TRBJ1-1	.	.	TGCGCCAGCAGCCAAAAAACCGACGGAGTGAACACTGAAGCTTTCTTT	CASSQKTDGVNTEAFF
TRBV7-6	TRBJ2-3	.	.	TGTGCCAGCAGCTTTCGTCAAACCAGGAGGGGTTCCCCAGATACGCAGTATTTT	CASSFRQTRRGSPDTQYF
TRBV10-2	TRBJ1-2	.	.	TGCGCCAGCAGTGAGTCAACCCTAAGTCCCGGGACACGTAGCCATGGCTACACCTTC	CASSESTLSPGTRSHGYTF
TRBV3-1/TRBV3-2	TRBJ2-7	once	TRBD2	TGTGCCAGCAGCCTCGGACTAGCGGGAGTACTATGGTACTTC	CASSLGLAGVLWYF
TRBV6-5	TRBJ2-4	.	.	TGTGCCAGCAGTTACTCGACGGGGTCCAAAAACATTCAGTACTTC	CASSYSTGSKNIQYF
TRBV6-5	TRBJ1-1	.	.	TGTGCCAGCAGTCGGGTTAAGACTGAAGCTTTCTTT	CASSRVKTEAFF
TRBV6-2/TRBV6-3	TRBJ1-1	.	.	TGTGCCAGCAGTTTCTTGGCGGCAAACACTGAAGCTTTCTTT	CASSFLAANTEAFF
TRBV21-1	TRBJ1-3	few	.	TGTGCCAGCAGCAGCAGGGGACAGGATTTCTCTGGAAACACCATATATTTT	CASSSRGQDFSGNTIYF
TRBV5-8	TRBJ1-5	.	TRBD1	TGTGCCAGCAGCTCGAGACAGGGCCATCAGCCCCAGCATTTT	CASSSRQGHQPQHF
TRBV18	TRBJ2-5	.	.	TGTGCCAGCTCAAGTGGCAGACAAGAGACCCAGTACTTC	CASSSGRQETQYF
TRBV25-1	TRBJ2-7	once	TRBD2	TGTGCCAGCAGCCAAGCGGGGCGCTACGAGCAGTACTTC	CASSQAGRYEQYF
TRBV2	TRBJ1-1	few	.	TGTGCCAGCAGTGAAGAGAGGCACACTGAAGCTTTCTTT	CASSEERHTEAFF
TRBV13	TRBJ1-2	.	TRBD1	TGTGCCAGCAGCCAAAAACGGCAACAGGGGCACTATGGCTACACCTTC	CASSQKRQQGHYGYTF
TRBV21-1	TRBJ1-4	few	.	TGTGCCAGCAGCTATAAGAGATCACAGGGCGATGAACTGTTTTTT	CASSYKRSQGDELFF
TRBV19	TRBJ2-2	.	.	TGTGCCAGTAATAGATATTGGGCTGGGGCCCTCCCCACCGGGGAGCTGTTTTTT	CASNRYWAGALPTGELFF